This T cell receptor beta chain was sequenced during a study of OX40 agonist ivuxolimab in advanced cancers. For the study in its entirety: The costimulatory receptor OX40 (CD134) was targeted by ivuxolimab, a fully human IgG2 agonistic monoclonal antibody. Peripheral TCRbeta sequencing was intended to test whether TCR sequence diversity was altered and clonal T-cell expansion was caused by ivuxolimab. Partial responses occurred in three dose-escalation patients, of whom one had hepatocellular carcinoma and two had cutaneous melanoma. A male proportion of roughly 80% and a mean age of approximately 58 years, ranging from about 23 to 90, were recorded for the dose-escalation cohort. Patients were allowed to have had prior anti-PD-1, anti-PD-L1 or anti-CTLA-4 therapy, and approximately 41% of the dose-escalation patients had previously received checkpoint inhibitors. The monotherapy dose-escalation portion (N of about 49 patients) of the phase I ivuxolimab trial is reported in the paper. Among the roughly 52 dose-escalation patients, roughly 20 had hepatocellular carcinoma, approximately 15 melanoma, 9 renal cell carcinoma and 9 head and neck cancer. Intravenous ivuxolimab was administered to patients every 2 weeks at six dose levels: 0.01, 0.1, 0.3, 1.5, 3 and 10 mg/kg.

To sequence the TCRbeta CDR3 region, genomic DNA was isolated from the sorted cells. The immunoSEQ Assay was used for sequencing of TCRbeta CDR3 regions. The table was pulled from immuneACCESS by TCRdb, which kept in-frame rearrangements only. Such tables lose some clones; where checked, under half of the loss comes from unresolved V genes, and the rest has no known cause. Present in this sample are about 93,000 clones, 90% to 95% of which were seen just once. The ten largest clones capture roughly 2.6% of the sample. The germline V gene (reference sequence) specifies LNHDA as CDR1 and SQIVND as CDR2. V is cut by 5 bases and J by 5 bases, and the space between the germline ends is 7 bases. The CDR3, from cysteine to phenylalanine, totals 12 residues. The only DNA kept is the CDR3, 36 bases in frame from the first base. The trial excluded patients who had a history of autoimmune disease or who were on systemic immunosuppression. In every dose cohort, peripheral blood was drawn for TCR sequencing at baseline, cycle 4 day 1, and cycle 7 day 1. The samples were drawn from a first-in-human, open-label, multicenter phase I dose-escalation trial of ivuxolimab. The trial enrolled adults with locally advanced or metastatic head and neck squamous cell, hepatocellular, melanoma or renal cell carcinoma. CD4+ and CD8+ T cells were sorted separately from peripheral blood before TCR sequencing.

Overall study results and their limits: At doses of 0.1 to 3.0 mg/kg, clonal expansion of both CD4+ and CD8+ T cells in blood was seen between baseline and week 6. Low levels of normalized T-cell clonal expansion were also shown by some nonresponding patients. The antigen specificity of the clonally expanded peripheral T cells was not determined. In partial responders in the 0.1-3.0 mg/kg groups, normalized peripheral clonal expansion was found to be among the lowest, especially among CD8+ T cells. After ivuxolimab, expanded clones were on average more numerous among CD8+ T cells than among CD4+ T cells.

A remark on this clone: It has no known antigen specificity. Base qualities are not at hand, and no much larger clone is one base apart.

The chain joins TRBV19 to TRBJ2-1; the D gene lacks a confident call. The sequence was collected from an adult with an advanced solid tumor such as melanoma, head and neck, liver or kidney cancer. The sample consisted of CD4+ or CD8+ T cells sorted from blood, taken in a trial of the OX40 agonist ivuxolimab. The sequence in DNA is TGTGCCAGTAGTTGGGGAAACAATGAGCAGTTCTTC. The encoded protein is CASSWGNNEQFF.